Here is one T cell receptor beta chain with its context. Between the trimmed V and J ends, which lost 1 base and 2 bases, there was a span of 8 bases. CDR3 length equals 14 residues. Per the germline V gene, CDR1 is SEHNR and CDR2 is FQNEAQ (reference sequence). Relapses following autologous stem cell transplantation were seen in all patients, with brentuximab vedotin exposure varying. Complete response, partial response or progressive disease were the best responses. The data stem from a study of PD-1 blockade in classical Hodgkin lymphoma. The repertoire was sequenced with immunoSEQ multiplex PCR; TCRdb's copy has only in-frame clones and lacks some. Of under 30,000 clones listed, 70% to 80% are singletons.

The source material was peripheral blood mononuclear cells (PBMCs), sampled before the second cycle of nivolumab. The sequence was collected from a human donor with classical Hodgkin lymphoma. V is TRBV7-9 and J is TRBJ2-5, with D hard to call. The CDR3 reads CASSLVDGQETQYF. The CDR3 region has the DNA TGTGCCAGCAGCTTAGTGGACGGACAAGAGACCCAGTACTTC.